This entry describes one TCR beta chain. V lost 5 bases and J lost 4; bases outside the gene matches: 7. This CDR3 has 14 amino acids. The V gene's germline CDR1 is SQVTM and CDR2 ANQGSEA. Libraries were prepared by immunoSEQ multiplex PCR; TCRdb keeps only in-frame clonotypes and omits some of them. The table lists approximately 65,000 clones, around 89% of them singletons. The data are from a study of OX40 agonist ivuxolimab in advanced cancers. The sequencing here drew on CD4+ or CD8+ T cells sorted from blood, taken in a trial of the OX40 agonist ivuxolimab. This TCR was sampled from an adult with an advanced solid tumor such as melanoma, head and neck, liver or kidney cancer. The chain uses TRBV29-1 and TRBJ1-5; 8 positions match TRBD1. This CDR3 is CSVRTGSRNQPQHF. Written as DNA, the CDR3 is TGCAGCGTTAGGACAGGGAGTAGGAATCAGCCCCAGCATTTT.